Shown below are 18 T cell receptor beta chains from a single sample sequenced in a study of T-cell memory formation after mild COVID-19. TCRdb itself ran the 5' RACE reads through MiXCR, one entry per CDR3 protein. In the table there are some 130,000 distinct CDR3 sequences, roughly 15% of which are singletons. Sequencing was performed on PBMCs or a T cell subset sorted from them (not recorded which). Receptors originate from an adult woman who had mild COVID-19 (a few samples of this study predate the infection). Cell type and time point are not known.

This chain uses TRBV5-4 with TRBJ1-1; a possible D gene is TRBD1 (5 bases). V lost 1 base and J 3 bases, leaving 10 bases between the germline ends. This CDR3 region has 14 residues. The germline gives CDR1 SGHNT, CDR2 YYREEE (reference sequence). CDR3 DNA sequence: TGTGCCAGCAGCTTGCCAGGGAAGGACACTGAAGCTTTCTTT. It specifies CASSLPGKDTEAFF. The full variable domain, its missing parts supplied by reference TRBV5-4 and TRBJ1-1, is ETGVTQSPTHLIKTRGQQVTLRCSSQSGHNTVSWYQQALGQGPQFIFQYYREEENGRGNFPPRFSGLQFPNYSSELNVNALELDDSALYLCASSLPGKDTEAFFGQGTRLTVV.

There are many counts of this clonotype. The V and J genes are TRBV12-3 or TRBV12-4 and TRBJ2-7; TRBD2 might be the D (7 bases). This CDR3 spans 14 amino acids. V was clipped by 3 bases and J by 4 bases, with 13 bases between them. In DNA form, the CDR3 reads TGTGCCAGCAGTTTTTGGGGGGGGCTTTACGAGCAGTACTTC. This gives the protein CASSFWGGLYEQYF.

This clonotype was recorded many times. This sequence joins TRBV9 and TRBJ2-7, with TRBD2 matching 7 bases. J gave up 7 bases and V 0 bases, and 10 bases lay outside the gene matches. This CDR3 comprises 15 residues. From germline, CDR1 is SGDLS and CDR2 YYNGEE. This CDR3 is CASSVGSGASEEQYF. CDR3 bases: TGTGCCAGCAGCGTAGGGAGCGGGGCCTCTGAAGAGCAGTACTTC.

J is TRBJ2-3 and V is TRBV15; TRBD2 matches 9 bases. Trimming at V came to 5 bases and at J to 5 bases, leaving 8 bases not matched to a gene. This CDR3 has 15 amino acids. Germline V gene data show CDR1 as LNHNV and CDR2 as YYDKDF (reference sequence). CDR3 in amino acids: CATSRVVSGGDTQYF. CDR3 nucleotides: TGTGCCACCAGCCGCGTAGTTAGCGGGGGAGATACGCAGTATTTT.

The CDR3 DNA follows: TGTGCCAGTTGTCCTAGCTTAGCAGATACGCAGTATTTT. It translates to CASCPSLADTQYF. The chain couples TRBV19 to TRBJ2-3, with D tentatively TRBD2 (5 bases). Germline V gene data show CDR1 as LNHDA and CDR2 as SQIVND (reference sequence). CDR3 length: 13 amino acids. Trimming removed 8 bases from V and 4 bases from J, with 13 bases in between.

This clonotype was detected a few times. The V gene is TRBV5-1, the J gene TRBJ2-7, with 8 bases identical to TRBD1. With V trimmed by 7 bases and J by 3 bases, 9 bases remained unmatched. The CDR3 contains 14 residues. Germline assignment: CDR1 SGHRS and CDR2 YFSETQ. In DNA form, the CDR3 reads TGCGCCAGCCAGAATACAGGGGGGAGCTACGAGCAGTACTTC. Its translation is CASQNTGGSYEQYF.

The rearrangement joins TRBV6-2 or TRBV6-3 to TRBJ2-3; D gene unclear. V lost 0 bases and J 2 bases, leaving 9 bases between the germline ends. The CDR3 totals 15 residues. CDR1 and CDR2 (germline): MNHEY, SVGEGT. The CDR3, as DNA: TGTGCCAGCAGTTACTCGAATCCGGTCACAGATACGCAGTATTTT. Its protein product is CASSYSNPVTDTQYF.

The chain combines TRBV7-2 with TRBJ2-7; 9 bases are a match to TRBD2. CDR1 SGHTA and CDR2 FQGNSA come from the germline V gene. This CDR3 comprises 15 residues. V was pared by 6 bases and J by 6 bases, with 12 bases of the junction left unmatched. The CDR3 nucleotides are TGTGCCAGCAGTCCAATAGGGGGCGGGAGGGGCGAGCAGTACTTC. Amino acid sequence: CASSPIGGGRGEQYF.

This clonotype has a handful of counts. The CDR3 region is CAWMTDSYNEQFF. CDR3 nucleotide sequence: TGTGCCTGGATGACGGACTCCTACAATGAGCAGTTCTTC. This chain connects TRBV30 to TRBJ2-1; no firm D call. The length of the CDR3 is 13 residues. Trimming took 4 bases from V and 0 from J, leaving 7 bases between them. Germline V gene sequence: CDR1 GTSNPN, CDR2 SVGIG (reference sequence).

Only a few counts were recorded for this clonotype. This sequence joins TRBV5-6 and TRBJ2-6; D gene ambiguous. CDR1 is SGHDT, CDR2 YYEEEE, per germline. V lost 7 bases to trimming and J lost 1 base, with 3 bases between them. The CDR3 spans 12 residues. DNA for the CDR3: TGTGCCAGCCTGTCTGGGGCCAACGTCCTGACTTTC. Translated: CASLSGANVLTF.

J is TRBJ1-1 and V is TRBV2; D unresolved. Trimming shortened V by 0 bases and J by 2 bases, and 13 bases separated the two germline ends. CDR1 is SNHLY, CDR2 FYNNEI, per germline. The CDR3 totals 16 residues. The CDR3 coding sequence is TGTGCCAGCAGTGAAGCGCTTCTGGCAGAAAACACTGAAGCTTTCTTT. It yields the protein CASSEALLAENTEAFF.

The rearrangement joins TRBV30 to TRBJ2-7; the D gene is possibly TRBD2 (6 bases). The V and J ends lost 4 bases and 6 bases respectively, with 16 bases between them. This CDR3 spans 13 amino acids. Germline V lookup: CDR1 GTSNPN, CDR2 SVGIG (reference sequence). Written as DNA, the CDR3 is TGTGCCTGGACCCGGAGGGGAACCTTCGAGCAGTACTTC. It specifies CAWTRRGTFEQYF.

In its sample, this clonotype was seen a few times. The rearrangement links TRBV4-3 to TRBJ2-3; either TRBD1 or TRBD2 may fit D (5 bases each). V lost 0 bases, J lost 0 bases, and 13 bases lay in between. The CDR3 spans 17 residues. The germline gives CDR1 LGHNA, CDR2 YSLEER. The CDR3 nucleotides read TGCGCCAGCAGCCAAGATCGGGGACGGGGTAGCACAGATACGCAGTATTTT. Its translation is CASSQDRGRGSTDTQYF.

V usage is TRBV14 and J usage is TRBJ2-7; TRBD2 aligns across 8 bases. Germline CDR1 is SGHDN and CDR2 is FVKESK. V lost 2 bases, J lost 6 bases, and 12 bases stayed unmatched. The CDR3 consists of 16 residues. DNA of the CDR3: TGTGCCAGCAGCCAATCAACAGTAGCGGGACCGGGCGAGCAGTACTTC. Translated: CASSQSTVAGPGEQYF.

The chain recombines TRBV12-3 or TRBV12-4 with TRBJ2-4; D unresolved. V lost 5 bases and J lost 4, with 9 bases in between. The CDR3 extends over 13 amino acids. CDR3 region: CASSPGKKNIQYF. The CDR3 bases are TGTGCCAGCAGTCCCGGCAAGAAAAACATTCAGTACTTC.

This clonotype was observed a handful of times. This rearrangement joins TRBV4-3 to TRBJ2-4; 7 nucleotides match TRBD1. Trimming removed 4 bases from V and 6 bases from J; junction bases left unmatched: 12. Per the germline V gene, CDR1 is LGHNA and CDR2 is YSLEER. There are 16 residues in the CDR3. The CDR3 sequence: CASSRDYQGVGNIQYF. CDR3 DNA: TGCGCCAGCAGCCGGGATTACCAGGGGGTTGGAAACATTCAGTACTTC.

This clonotype was seen a handful of times. The CDR3 spells CSASGLGGEAFF. CDR3 nucleotides: TGCAGTGCTAGCGGGCTTGGGGGTGAAGCTTTCTTT. The V and J genes are TRBV20-1 and TRBJ1-1; D is possibly TRBD1 (5 bases). Germline CDR1 DFQATT, CDR2 SNEGSKA (reference sequence). CDR3 size: 12 residues. The germline V and J ends were trimmed by 3 bases and 7 bases, with 12 bases remaining between them.

The rearrangement links TRBV2 to TRBJ2-3; 7 nucleotides match TRBD1. The germline gives CDR1 SNHLY, CDR2 FYNNEI. The CDR3 sequence is 15 residues long. Trimming cost V 7 bases and J 6 bases; bases outside gene matches: 13. The CDR3 reads CASTARTGRGDTQYF. For the CDR3, the DNA is TGTGCCAGCACTGCCAGGACAGGACGGGGTGATACGCAGTATTTT.